This T cell receptor beta chain is drawn from a study of T cell repertoires in cytomegalovirus infection. This clonotype has only a few counts. MiXCR, run by TCRdb on the reads, gives a single entry per CDR3 protein. This sample has a few hundred thousand distinct CDR3 sequences; roughly 13% occur once, and the top ten carry about 8.7%. V trimming: 4 bases; J trimming: 4 bases; junction bases outside the gene matches: 4. The V gene's germline CDR1 is SGHRS and CDR2 YFSETQ. The CDR3 is 13 residues long. This clonotype was sampled from a human donor in good health (CMV status not recorded). Some clones in this sample may be carry-over from other donors' samples. Sequences were obtained from PBMCs. The V call is TRBV5-1, the J call TRBJ1-1; 7 bases fit TRBD1. For the CDR3, the DNA is TGCGCCAGCAGCCTAACAGGGGCCACTGAAGCTTTCTTT. Its translation is CASSLTGATEAFF.